This T cell receptor (beta chain) was found in a study of identical twins. This clonotype turned up a few times. Antigen unknown. TCRdb used MiXCR to reprocess the 5' RACE reads, holding one entry per CDR3 protein. The repertoire holds roughly 1.6 million distinct CDR3 sequences, with about 31% as singletons. Study-wide points: Out-of-frame sharing of TCR alpha in monozygotic twins was underestimated by models. The degree of excess twin sharing was weaker in beta out-of-frame sequences. Whereas memory repertoires showed no such difference, abundant cord blood beta clonotypes carried fewer insertions.

CDR1 is LNHDA, CDR2 SQIVND, per germline (reference sequence). V was pared by 7 bases and J by 0 bases, with 3 bases of the junction left unmatched. This CDR3 is 14 amino acids long. This TCR derives from a newborn girl in good health. The sample comprised cord blood. The V and J genes are TRBV19 and TRBJ2-1; the match to TRBD1 covers 7 bases. The CDR3, as DNA: TGTGCCAGTACCGGGGACAGCTCCTACAATGAGCAGTTCTTC. Amino acid sequence: CASTGDSSYNEQFF.